This T cell receptor beta chain was captured by sequencing in a study of T cell changes during pregnancy in multiple sclerosis. The germline gives CDR1 MNHNS, CDR2 SASEGT. The CDR3 extends over 15 amino acids. J gave up 1 base and V 1 base, and 3 bases lay outside the gene matches. TCRdb keeps only in-frame clones here, not all; method: immunoSEQ multiplex PCR. The data show tens of thousands of clones, 80% to 95% seen once. The chain joins TRBV6-1 to TRBJ2-7; 8 nucleotides line up with TRBD1. The sequences come from peripheral blood, collected in the second trimester of pregnancy. The sequence was obtained from a female donor in good health, enrolled as a control in a pregnancy study. The chain's CDR3 is CASSEVGTGSYEQYF. The CDR3 DNA sequence: TGTGCCAGCAGTGAAGTGGGGACAGGATCCTACGAGCAGTACTTC.